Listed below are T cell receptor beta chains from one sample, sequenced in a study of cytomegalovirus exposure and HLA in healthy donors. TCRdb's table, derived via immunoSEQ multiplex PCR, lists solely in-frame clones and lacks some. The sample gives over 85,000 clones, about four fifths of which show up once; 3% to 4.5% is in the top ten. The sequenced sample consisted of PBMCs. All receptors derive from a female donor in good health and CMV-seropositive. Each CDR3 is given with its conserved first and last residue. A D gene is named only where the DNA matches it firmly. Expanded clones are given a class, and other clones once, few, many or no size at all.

CDR3aa: CASSGSGGGTKTQYF
CDR3nt: TGTGCCAGCAGTGGGTCTGGGGGGGGGACGAAGACCCAGTACTTC
d_gene: TRBD2
abundance: NA
j_gene: TRBJ2-5
v_gene: TRBV28

CDR3aa: CASRVLPGGESTDTQYF
CDR3nt: TGTGCCAGCAGGGTCCTCCCAGGGGGCGAAAGCACAGATACGCAGTATTTT
d_gene: TRBD1
abundance: NA
j_gene: TRBJ2-3
v_gene: TRBV9

CDR3aa: CASRDWGGYGYTF
CDR3nt: TGTGCCAGCAGAGATTGGGGGGGCTATGGCTACACCTTC
d_gene: NA
abundance: NA
j_gene: TRBJ1-2
v_gene: TRBV5-6

CDR3aa: CASSPLGYYGYTF
CDR3nt: TGTGCCAGCAGTCCCCTAGGTTACTATGGCTACACCTTC
d_gene: NA
abundance: NA
j_gene: TRBJ1-2
v_gene: TRBV27

CDR3aa: CAWSVGVRDREHNEQFF
CDR3nt: TGTGCCTGGAGTGTAGGCGTAAGAGACAGGGAACACAATGAGCAGTTCTTC
d_gene: TRBD1
abundance: NA
j_gene: TRBJ2-1
v_gene: TRBV30

CDR3aa: CASSLDRGSSGNTIYF
CDR3nt: TGCGCCAGCAGCTTGGACAGGGGGAGCTCTGGAAACACCATATATTTT
d_gene: TRBD1
abundance: few
j_gene: TRBJ1-3
v_gene: TRBV5-1

CDR3aa: CAISDPRDRGDTDTQYF
CDR3nt: TGTGCCATCAGTGACCCAAGGGACAGGGGGGACACAGATACGCAGTATTTT
d_gene: TRBD1
abundance: NA
j_gene: TRBJ2-3
v_gene: TRBV10-3

CDR3aa: CASSHGPRTDLAKNIQYF
CDR3nt: TGCGCCAGCAGCCACGGACCCAGGACAGACCTAGCCAAAAACATTCAGTACTTC
d_gene: NA
abundance: NA
j_gene: TRBJ2-4
v_gene: TRBV4-1

CDR3aa: CASSEFRRGEAFF
CDR3nt: TGTGCCAGCAGTGAATTTCGTAGGGGGGAAGCTTTCTTT
d_gene: NA
abundance: NA
j_gene: TRBJ1-1
v_gene: TRBV6-1

CDR3aa: CASSARQGREKLFF
CDR3nt: TGTGCCAGCAGCGCCAGACAGGGGCGGGAAAAACTGTTTTTT
d_gene: TRBD1
abundance: NA
j_gene: TRBJ1-4
v_gene: TRBV9

CDR3aa: CASSVGGGTYEQYF
CDR3nt: TGTGCCAGCAGCGTAGGGGGCGGAACCTACGAGCAGTACTTC
d_gene: NA
abundance: NA
j_gene: TRBJ2-7
v_gene: TRBV9

CDR3aa: CASSGGGSPLHF
CDR3nt: TGTGCCAGCAGCGGAGGGGGTTCACCCCTCCACTTT
d_gene: NA
abundance: once
j_gene: TRBJ1-6
v_gene: TRBV9

CDR3aa: CASSPGSGIGRARQFF
CDR3nt: TGTGCCAGCAGCCCCGGTTCTGGCATCGGGAGGGCCCGGCAGTTCTTC
d_gene: TRBD2
abundance: NA
j_gene: TRBJ2-1
v_gene: TRBV5-4

CDR3aa: CASSGPAGTGVLGNQPQHF
CDR3nt: TGTGCCAGCAGTGGGCCCGCCGGGACAGGGGTATTGGGAAATCAGCCCCAGCATTTT
d_gene: TRBD1
abundance: NA
j_gene: TRBJ1-5
v_gene: TRBV2

CDR3aa: CASSERWRNTEAFF
CDR3nt: TGTGCCAGCAGTGAAAGATGGAGGAACACTGAAGCTTTCTTT
d_gene: NA
abundance: NA
j_gene: TRBJ1-1
v_gene: TRBV6-1

CDR3aa: CASSQLNPRVCYGYTF
CDR3nt: TGCGCCAGCAGTCAATTGAATCCCAGGGTCTGCTATGGCTACACCTTC
d_gene: NA
abundance: NA
j_gene: TRBJ1-2
v_gene: TRBV23-1